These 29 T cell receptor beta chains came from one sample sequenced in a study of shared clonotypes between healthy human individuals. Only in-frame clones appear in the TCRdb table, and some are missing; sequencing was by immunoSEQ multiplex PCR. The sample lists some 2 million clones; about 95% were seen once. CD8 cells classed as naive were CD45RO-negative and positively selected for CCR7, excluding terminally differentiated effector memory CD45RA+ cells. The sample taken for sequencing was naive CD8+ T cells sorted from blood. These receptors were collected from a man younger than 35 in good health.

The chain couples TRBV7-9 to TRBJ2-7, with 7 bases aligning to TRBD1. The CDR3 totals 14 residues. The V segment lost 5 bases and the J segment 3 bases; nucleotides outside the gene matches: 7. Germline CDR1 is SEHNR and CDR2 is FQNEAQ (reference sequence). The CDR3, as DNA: TGTGCCAGCAGCCCACCGACAGGGTTCTACGAGCAGTACTTC. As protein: CASSPPTGFYEQYF. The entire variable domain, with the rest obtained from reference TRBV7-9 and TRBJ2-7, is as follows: DTGVSQNPRHKITKRGQNVTFRCDPISEHNRLYWYRQTLGQGPEFLTYFQNEAQLEKSRLLSDRFSAERPKGSFSTLEIQRTEQGDSAMYLCASSPPTGFYEQYFGPGTRLTVT.

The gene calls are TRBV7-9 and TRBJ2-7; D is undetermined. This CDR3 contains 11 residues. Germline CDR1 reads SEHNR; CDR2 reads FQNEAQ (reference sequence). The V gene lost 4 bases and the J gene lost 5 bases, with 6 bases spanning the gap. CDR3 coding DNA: TGTGCCAGCAGCTCCGACCACGAGCAGTACTTC. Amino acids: CASSSDHEQYF. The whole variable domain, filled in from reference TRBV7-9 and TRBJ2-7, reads DTGVSQNPRHKITKRGQNVTFRCDPISEHNRLYWYRQTLGQGPEFLTYFQNEAQLEKSRLLSDRFSAERPKGSFSTLEIQRTEQGDSAMYLCASSSDHEQYFGPGTRLTVT.

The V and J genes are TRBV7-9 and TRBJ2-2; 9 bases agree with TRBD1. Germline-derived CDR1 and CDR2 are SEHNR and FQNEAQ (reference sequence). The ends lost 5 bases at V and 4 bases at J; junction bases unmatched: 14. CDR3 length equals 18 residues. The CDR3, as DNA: TGTGCCAGCAGCCATACCCCTCGGACAGGGGTCAGCACCGGGGAGCTGTTTTTT. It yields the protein CASSHTPRTGVSTGELFF.

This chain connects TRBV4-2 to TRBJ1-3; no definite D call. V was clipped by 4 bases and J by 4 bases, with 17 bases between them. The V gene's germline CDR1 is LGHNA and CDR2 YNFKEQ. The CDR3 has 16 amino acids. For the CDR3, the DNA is TGTGCCAGCAGCCCCCTCTTAGGAGGGCCCGGAAACACCATATATTTT. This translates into CASSPLLGGPGNTIYF.

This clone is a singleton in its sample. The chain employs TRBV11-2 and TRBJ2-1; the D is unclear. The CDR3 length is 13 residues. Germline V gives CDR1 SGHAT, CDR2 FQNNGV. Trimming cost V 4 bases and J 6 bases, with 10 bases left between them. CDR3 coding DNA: TGTGCCAGCAGCTCGGAGAACCTCAATGAGCAGTTCTTC. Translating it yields CASSSENLNEQFF.

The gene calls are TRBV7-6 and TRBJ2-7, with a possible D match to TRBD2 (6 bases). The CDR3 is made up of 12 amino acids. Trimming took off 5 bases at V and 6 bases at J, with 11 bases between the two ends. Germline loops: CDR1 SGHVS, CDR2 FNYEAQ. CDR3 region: CASSPAGSEQYF. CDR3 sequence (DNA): TGTGCCAGCAGCCCTGCGGGGTCCGAGCAGTACTTC.

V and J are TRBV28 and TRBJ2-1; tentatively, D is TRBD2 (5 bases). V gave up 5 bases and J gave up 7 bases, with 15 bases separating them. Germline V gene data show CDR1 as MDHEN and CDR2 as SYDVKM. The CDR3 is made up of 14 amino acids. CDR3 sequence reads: CASSPTAGVNEQFF. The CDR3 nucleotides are TGTGCCAGCAGTCCCACCGCCGGGGTTAATGAGCAGTTCTTC.

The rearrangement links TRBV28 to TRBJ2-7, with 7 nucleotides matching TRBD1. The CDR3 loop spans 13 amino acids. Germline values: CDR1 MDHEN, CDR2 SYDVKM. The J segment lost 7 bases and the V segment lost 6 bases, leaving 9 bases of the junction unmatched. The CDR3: CASSLEGAWEQYF. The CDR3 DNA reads TGTGCCAGCAGCCTAGAGGGGGCCTGGGAGCAGTACTTC.

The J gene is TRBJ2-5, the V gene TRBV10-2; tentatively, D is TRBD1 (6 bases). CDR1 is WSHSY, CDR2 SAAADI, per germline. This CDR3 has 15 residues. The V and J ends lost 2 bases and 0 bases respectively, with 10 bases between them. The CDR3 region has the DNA TGCGCCAGCAGTGAGGTTTGGACAGACCAAGAGACCCAGTACTTC. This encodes CASSEVWTDQETQYF.

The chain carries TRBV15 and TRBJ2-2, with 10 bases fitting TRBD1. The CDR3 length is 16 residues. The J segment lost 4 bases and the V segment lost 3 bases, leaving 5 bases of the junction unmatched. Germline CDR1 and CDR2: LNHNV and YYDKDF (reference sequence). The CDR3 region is CATSSWDRGGTGELFF. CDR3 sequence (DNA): TGTGCCACCAGCAGTTGGGACAGGGGAGGCACCGGGGAGCTGTTTTTT.

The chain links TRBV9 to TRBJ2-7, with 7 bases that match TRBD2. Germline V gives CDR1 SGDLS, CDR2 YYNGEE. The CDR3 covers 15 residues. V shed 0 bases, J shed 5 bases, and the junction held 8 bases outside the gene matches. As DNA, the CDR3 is TGTGCCAGCAGCGTAGGAGTGGGGACTAACGACGAGCAGTACTTC. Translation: CASSVGVGTNDEQYF.

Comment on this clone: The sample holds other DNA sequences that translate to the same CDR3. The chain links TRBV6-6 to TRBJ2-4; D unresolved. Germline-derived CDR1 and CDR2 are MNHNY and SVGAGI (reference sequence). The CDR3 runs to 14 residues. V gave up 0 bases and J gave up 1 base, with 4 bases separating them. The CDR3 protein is CASSYSAAKNIQYF. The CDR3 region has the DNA TGTGCCAGCAGTTACTCAGCCGCCAAAAACATTCAGTACTTC.

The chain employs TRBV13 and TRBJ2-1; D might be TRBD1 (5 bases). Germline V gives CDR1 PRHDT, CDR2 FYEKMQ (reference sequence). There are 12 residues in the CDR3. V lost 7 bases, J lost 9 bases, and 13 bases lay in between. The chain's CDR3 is CASTWGPREQFF. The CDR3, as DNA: TGTGCCAGCACCTGGGGCCCCCGTGAGCAGTTCTTC.

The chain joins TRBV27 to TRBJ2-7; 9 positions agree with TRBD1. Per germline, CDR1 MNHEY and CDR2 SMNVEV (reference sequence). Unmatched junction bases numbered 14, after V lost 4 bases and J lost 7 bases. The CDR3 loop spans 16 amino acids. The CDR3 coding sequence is TGTGCCAGCAGTTGGGTCTCAGTACAGGGGGCGTATGAGCAGTACTTC. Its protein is CASSWVSVQGAYEQYF.

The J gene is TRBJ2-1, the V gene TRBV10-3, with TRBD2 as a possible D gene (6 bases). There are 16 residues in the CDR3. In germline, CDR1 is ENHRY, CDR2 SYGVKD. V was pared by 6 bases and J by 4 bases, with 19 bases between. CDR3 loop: CAIREKTTRQYNEQFF. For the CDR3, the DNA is TGTGCCATCAGAGAAAAAACGACTAGACAGTACAATGAGCAGTTCTTC.

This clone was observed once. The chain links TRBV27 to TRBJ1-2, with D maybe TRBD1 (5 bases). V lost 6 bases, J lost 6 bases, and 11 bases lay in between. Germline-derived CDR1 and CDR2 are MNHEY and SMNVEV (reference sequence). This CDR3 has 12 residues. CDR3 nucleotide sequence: TGTGCCAGCAGGGACATTATTAATGGCTACACCTTC. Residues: CASRDIINGYTF.

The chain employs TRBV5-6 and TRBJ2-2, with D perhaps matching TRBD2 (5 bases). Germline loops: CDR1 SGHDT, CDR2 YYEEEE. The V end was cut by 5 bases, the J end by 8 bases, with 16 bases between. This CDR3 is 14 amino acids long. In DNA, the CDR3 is TGTGCCAGCAGTTATACCGGGGTCTCGGGGGAGCTGTTTTTT. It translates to CASSYTGVSGELFF.

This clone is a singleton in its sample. CDR3 DNA sequence: TGTGCCAGCAGCCCGTCCGTGGAGCGTGAAAAACTGTTTTTT. It encodes CASSPSVEREKLFF. The chain has TRBV7-9 and TRBJ1-4; D ambiguous. The germline V gene has CDR1 SEHNR and CDR2 FQNEAQ (reference sequence). The CDR3 has 14 amino acids. The V and J ends lost 5 bases and 7 bases respectively, with 14 bases between them.

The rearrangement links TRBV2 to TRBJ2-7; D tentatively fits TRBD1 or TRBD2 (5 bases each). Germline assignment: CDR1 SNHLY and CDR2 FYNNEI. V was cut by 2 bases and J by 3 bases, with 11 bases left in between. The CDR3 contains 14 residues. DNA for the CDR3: TGTGCCAGCAGTGAATGGGGGAACGGCTACGAGCAGTACTTC. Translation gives CASSEWGNGYEQYF.

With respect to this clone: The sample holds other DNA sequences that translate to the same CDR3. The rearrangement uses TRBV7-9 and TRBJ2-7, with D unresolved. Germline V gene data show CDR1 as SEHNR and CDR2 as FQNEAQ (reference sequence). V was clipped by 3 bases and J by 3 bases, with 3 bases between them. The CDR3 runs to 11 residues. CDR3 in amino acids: CASSFDYEQYF. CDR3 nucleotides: TGTGCCAGCAGCTTCGACTACGAGCAGTACTTC. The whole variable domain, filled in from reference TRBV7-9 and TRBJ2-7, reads DTGVSQNPRHKITKRGQNVTFRCDPISEHNRLYWYRQTLGQGPEFLTYFQNEAQLEKSRLLSDRFSAERPKGSFSTLEIQRTEQGDSAMYLCASSFDYEQYFGPGTRLTVT.

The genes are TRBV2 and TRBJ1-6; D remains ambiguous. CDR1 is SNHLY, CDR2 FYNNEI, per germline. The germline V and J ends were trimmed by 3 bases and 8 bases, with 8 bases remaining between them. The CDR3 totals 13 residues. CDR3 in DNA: TGTGCCAGCAGTGATGGACTGGATTCACCCCTCCACTTT. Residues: CASSDGLDSPLHF.

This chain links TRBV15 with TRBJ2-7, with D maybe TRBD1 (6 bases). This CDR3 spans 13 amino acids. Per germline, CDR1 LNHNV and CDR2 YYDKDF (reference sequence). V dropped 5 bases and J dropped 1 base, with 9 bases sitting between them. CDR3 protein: CATSLDRSYEQYF. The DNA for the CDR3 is TGTGCCACCAGCCTCGACAGGTCCTACGAGCAGTACTTC. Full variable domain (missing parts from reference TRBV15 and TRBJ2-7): DAMVIQNPRYQVTQFGKPVTLSCSQTLNHNVMYWYQQKSSQAPKLLFHYYDKDFNNEADTPDNFQSRRPNTSFCFLDIRSPGLGDTAMYLCATSLDRSYEQYFGPGTRLTVT.

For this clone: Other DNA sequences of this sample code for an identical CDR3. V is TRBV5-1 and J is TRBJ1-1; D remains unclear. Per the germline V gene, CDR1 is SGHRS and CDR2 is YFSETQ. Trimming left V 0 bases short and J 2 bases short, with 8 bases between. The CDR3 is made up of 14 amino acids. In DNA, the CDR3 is TGCGCCAGCAGCTTGGCGGTCGGTAACACTGAAGCTTTCTTT. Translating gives CASSLAVGNTEAFF. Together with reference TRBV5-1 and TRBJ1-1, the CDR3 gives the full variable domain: KAGVTQTPRYLIKTRGQQVTLSCSPISGHRSVSWYQQTPGQGLQFLFEYFSETQRNKGNFPGRFSGRQFSNSRSEMNVSTLELGDSALYLCASSLAVGNTEAFFGQGTRLTVV.

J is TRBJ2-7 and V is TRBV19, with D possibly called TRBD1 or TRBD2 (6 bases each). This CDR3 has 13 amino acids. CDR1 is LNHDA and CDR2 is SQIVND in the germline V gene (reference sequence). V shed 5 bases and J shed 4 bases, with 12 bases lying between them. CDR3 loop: CASSSQGGYEQYF. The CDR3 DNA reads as TGTGCCAGTAGTTCACAGGGAGGATACGAGCAGTACTTC. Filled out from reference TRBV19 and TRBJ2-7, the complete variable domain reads DGGITQSPKYLFRKEGQNVTLSCEQNLNHDAMYWYRQDPGQGLRLIYYSQIVNDFQKGDIAEGYSVSREKKESFPLTVTSAQKNPTAFYLCASSSQGGYEQYFGPGTRLTVT.

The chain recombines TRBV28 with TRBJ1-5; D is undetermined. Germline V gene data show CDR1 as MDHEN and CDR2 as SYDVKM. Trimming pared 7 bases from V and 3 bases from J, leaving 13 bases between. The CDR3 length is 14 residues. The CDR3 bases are TGTGCCAGCATGACAAGGCCTAACAATCAGCCCCAGCATTTT. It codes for CASMTRPNNQPQHF. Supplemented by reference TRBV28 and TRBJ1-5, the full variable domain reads DVKVTQSSRYLVKRTGEKVFLECVQDMDHENMFWYRQDPGLGLRLIYFSYDVKMKEKGDIPEGYSVSREKKERFSLILESASTNQTSMYLCASMTRPNNQPQHFGDGTRLSIL.

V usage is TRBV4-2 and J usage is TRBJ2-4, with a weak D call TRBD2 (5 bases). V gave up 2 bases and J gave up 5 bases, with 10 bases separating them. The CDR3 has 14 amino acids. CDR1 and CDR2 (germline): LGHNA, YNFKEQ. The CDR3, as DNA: TGTGCCAGCAGCCAAACGGGGTTCGAAAACATTCAGTACTTC. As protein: CASSQTGFENIQYF.

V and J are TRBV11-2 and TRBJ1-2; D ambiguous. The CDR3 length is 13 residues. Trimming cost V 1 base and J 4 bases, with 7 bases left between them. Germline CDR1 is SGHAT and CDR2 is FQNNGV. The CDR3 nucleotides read TGTGCCAGCAGCTTAGGGTACGGCTATGGCTACACCTTC. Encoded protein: CASSLGYGYGYTF.

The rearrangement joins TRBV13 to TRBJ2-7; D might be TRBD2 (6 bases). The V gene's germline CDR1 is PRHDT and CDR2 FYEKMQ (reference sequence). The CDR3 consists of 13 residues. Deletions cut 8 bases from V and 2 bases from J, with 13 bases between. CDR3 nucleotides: TGTGCCAGCCTGGGAGGCTCTACCTACGAGCAGTACTTC. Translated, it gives CASLGGSTYEQYF.

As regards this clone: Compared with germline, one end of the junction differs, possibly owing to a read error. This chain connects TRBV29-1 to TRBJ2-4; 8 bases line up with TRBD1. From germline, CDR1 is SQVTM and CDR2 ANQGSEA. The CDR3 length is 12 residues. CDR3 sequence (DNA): TGCAGCGTTACTCAGGCTTGGACAGGGAACAGCTTC. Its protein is CSVTQAWTGNSF.